This T cell receptor beta chain appears in the sequencing data of a study of monozygotic twins with inflammatory bowel disease. CDR1 and CDR2 (germline): MDHEN, SYDVKM. The CDR3 has 16 amino acids. Following a re-call of the 5' RACE reads, TCRdb has one entry per CDR3 protein and lacks DNA. This repertoire includes fewer than 550,000 distinct CDR3 sequences. The TCR sequence derives from a human donor with ulcerative colitis or Crohn's disease, or a healthy co-twin of an affected twin (not recorded which). The sample taken for sequencing was blood. V gene TRBV28 combines with J gene TRBJ2-1; without DNA, the TCRdb call of TRBD2 cannot be checked. CDR3: CASSAQSAGAYNEQFF.